Below, 29 T cell receptor beta chains from the same sample are listed, as sequenced in a study of blood T cell repertoires in COVID-19. Method: immunoSEQ multiplex PCR; TCRdb's copy keeps in-frame clones and lacks some. The sample records some 370,000 clones, nearly 90% being singletons. Sequencing was carried out using peripheral blood. These receptors originate from a man between 18 and 35 years old with active or convalescent COVID-19.

This clone appeared a single time. The chain joins TRBV11-2 to TRBJ1-4, with TRBD1 matching 12 bases. The V gene end was trimmed by 4 bases and the J gene end by 2 bases; junction bases not matched to a gene: 8. Looked up from germline, CDR1 is SGHAT and CDR2 is FQNNGV. The CDR3 totals 18 residues. The CDR3 spells CASSSQPGQGATNEKLFF. The CDR3 bases are TGTGCCAGCAGCTCACAACCGGGACAGGGGGCTACTAATGAAAAACTGTTTTTT.

This clone was recorded only once. The chain employs TRBV4-1 and TRBJ2-7; D perhaps matches TRBD2 (6 bases). Germline V gives CDR1 MGHRA, CDR2 YSYEKL. V gave up 2 bases and J gave up 9 bases, with 17 bases separating them. This CDR3 contains 14 residues. The CDR3 DNA sequence: TGCGCCAGCAGCCAAACCGGGAGAGATGATTTGCAGTACTTC. As protein: CASSQTGRDDLQYF.

The rearrangement joins TRBV9 to TRBJ2-2; possible D gene TRBD2, 6 bases. This CDR3 region has 13 residues. V was shortened by 3 bases and J by 3 bases, with 6 bases between the two germline ends. Germline V gene data show CDR1 as SGDLS and CDR2 as YYNGEE. CDR3 sequence reads: CASSGRDTGELFF. Here the CDR3 DNA reads TGTGCCAGCAGCGGGAGGGACACCGGGGAGCTGTTTTTT.

This chain uses TRBV7-8 with TRBJ1-2, with 7 bases aligning to TRBD1. The CDR3 spans 16 residues. Germline CDR1 is SGHVS and CDR2 is FQNEAQ. The J segment lost 0 bases and the V segment lost 8 bases, leaving 12 bases of the junction unmatched. The CDR3 region is CASRRDRLISNYGYTF. The CDR3, as DNA: TGTGCCAGCCGCAGGGACAGATTAATTTCTAACTATGGCTACACCTTC.

This chain uses TRBV11-2 with TRBJ2-5; 9 bases agree with TRBD2. Germline V gene sequence: CDR1 SGHAT, CDR2 FQNNGV. V trimming: 5 bases; J trimming: 9 bases; junction bases outside the gene matches: 16. The CDR3 loop spans 16 amino acids. CDR3 protein: CASSPFPSGEGRAQYF. CDR3 bases: TGTGCCAGCAGCCCCTTCCCTAGCGGGGAGGGCCGGGCCCAGTACTTC. Full variable domain (outside the CDR3, taken from reference TRBV11-2 and TRBJ2-5): EAGVAQSPRYKIIEKRQSVAFWCNPISGHATLYWYQQILGQGPKLLIQFQNNGVVDDSQLPKDRFSAERLKGVDSTLKIQPAKLEDSAVYLCASSPFPSGEGRAQYFGPGTRLLVL.

This chain joins TRBV7-2 and TRBJ1-2; D is unresolved. The CDR3 runs to 12 residues. The germline V gene has CDR1 SGHTA and CDR2 FQGNSA. Trimming pared 3 bases from V and 8 bases from J, leaving 10 bases between. The CDR3 spells CASSLRSLGYTF. In DNA, the CDR3 is TGTGCCAGCAGCTTGAGGTCTTTAGGCTACACCTTC. Supplemented by reference TRBV7-2 and TRBJ1-2, the full variable domain reads GAGVSQSPSNKVTEKGKDVELRCDPISGHTALYWYRQSLGQGLEFLIYFQGNSAPDKSGLPSDRFSAERTGGSVSTLTIQRTQQEDSAVYLCASSLRSLGYTFGSGTRLTVV.

The CDR3 reads CASSQDQGSPVNTIYF. Here the CDR3 DNA reads TGCGCCAGCAGCCAAGATCAGGGGTCCCCTGTAAACACCATATATTTT. This chain connects TRBV4-1 to TRBJ1-3; TRBD1 is a possible D gene (6 bases). The ends were cut back, 0 bases at V and 6 bases at J, with 15 bases in the middle. CDR1 is MGHRA, CDR2 YSYEKL, per germline. This CDR3 has 16 residues.

Comments on this clone: Distinct nucleotide sequences in the sample also encode this CDR3. The V and J genes are TRBV28 and TRBJ1-5; D call uncertain. CDR1 is MDHEN, CDR2 SYDVKM, per germline. The V end was cut by 2 bases, the J end by 4 bases, with 9 bases between. The CDR3 extends over 14 amino acids. This chain's CDR3 is CASSLSTANQPQHF. The CDR3 region has the DNA TGTGCCAGCAGTTTAAGTACCGCGAATCAGCCCCAGCATTTT.

This clone has just a few counts. This chain uses TRBV3-1 (or the pseudogene TRBV3-2) with TRBJ2-2, with 9 positions matching TRBD1. Unmatched junction bases numbered 7, after V lost 2 bases and J lost 6 bases. This CDR3 region has 16 residues. The germline gives CDR1 LGHDT, CDR2 YNNKEL (reference sequence). CDR3 sequence: CASSQPGQGEAGELFF. Written as DNA, the CDR3 is TGTGCCAGCAGCCAACCGGGACAGGGAGAGGCCGGGGAGCTGTTTTTT.

This chain uses TRBV7-9 with TRBJ2-1, with D tentatively TRBD2 (6 bases). The germline V gene encodes CDR1 SEHNR and CDR2 FQNEAQ (reference sequence). The length of the CDR3 is 17 residues. Trimming shortened V by 2 bases and J by 6 bases, and 20 bases separated the two germline ends. CDR3 region: CASSLRETRAKGNEQFF. Written as DNA, the CDR3 is TGTGCCAGCAGCTTACGCGAGACTAGGGCTAAAGGCAATGAGCAGTTCTTC. The full variable domain, rest sourced from reference TRBV7-9 and TRBJ2-1, is DTGVSQNPRHKITKRGQNVTFRCDPISEHNRLYWYRQTLGQGPEFLTYFQNEAQLEKSRLLSDRFSAERPKGSFSTLEIQRTEQGDSAMYLCASSLRETRAKGNEQFFGPGTRLTVL.

The chain has TRBV11-2 and TRBJ2-3, with D possibly matching TRBD1 (5 bases). Germline V gene data show CDR1 as SGHAT and CDR2 as FQNNGV. CDR3 length: 14 amino acids. V was trimmed by 6 bases and J by 6 bases, leaving 16 bases between them. The CDR3 DNA follows: TGTGCCAGCAGATATACGTCAGGGTCCGATACGCAGTATTTT. Translated, it gives CASRYTSGSDTQYF.

The gene calls are TRBV27 and TRBJ1-2; D might be TRBD1 (6 bases). Trimming cost V 6 bases and J 7 bases, with 18 bases left between them. The germline CDR1 and CDR2 sequences are MNHEY and SMNVEV (reference sequence). This CDR3 has 14 residues. The CDR3 nucleotides are TGTGCCAGCAGGCTGATACAGGGTTTCGGTGGCTACACCTTC. Encoded protein: CASRLIQGFGGYTF.

This chain links TRBV7-2 with TRBJ1-5; 11 bases map to TRBD1. CDR3 length equals 15 residues. CDR1 and CDR2 from the germline V gene are SGHTA and FQGNSA. Trimming at V came to 4 bases and at J to 5 bases, leaving 4 bases not matched to a gene. CDR3 DNA sequence: TGTGCCAGCAGCTGGACAGGGGGCACCGATCAGCCCCAGCATTTT. The encoded protein is CASSWTGGTDQPQHF.

The rearrangement joins TRBV4-1 to TRBJ2-7; 10 bases are shared with TRBD2. Germline trimming cut 2 bases from V and 4 bases from J; bases unmatched to any gene: 5. Germline CDR1 and CDR2: MGHRA and YSYEKL. The CDR3 extends over 15 amino acids. CDR3 sequence: CASSQTGTSEYEQYF. The CDR3 DNA follows: TGCGCCAGCAGCCAAACAGGGACTAGCGAATACGAGCAGTACTTC.

J is TRBJ1-1 and V is TRBV19; 9 bases line up with TRBD1. V gave up 9 bases and J gave up 0 bases; unmatched junction bases: 5. This CDR3 is built from 14 residues. Germline V gene data show CDR1 as LNHDA and CDR2 as SQIVND (reference sequence). CDR3 DNA: TGTGCCAGCGAACAGGGGGCCATGAACACTGAAGCTTTCTTT. It translates to CASEQGAMNTEAFF.

The chain is built from TRBV24-1 and TRBJ2-1; D may be TRBD1 (6 bases). V shed 9 bases and J shed 14 bases, with 31 bases lying between them. The CDR3 runs to 16 residues. Germline V gene data show CDR1 as KGHDR and CDR2 as SFDVKD. The CDR3 nucleotides read TGTGCCACCGCGCCGGGACACACGAACCATCCAACCTGGGAGTTCTTC. Encoded protein: CATAPGHTNHPTWEFF.

The rearrangement uses TRBV28 and TRBJ1-5; a possible D gene is TRBD1 (6 bases). The CDR3 runs to 13 residues. Trimming left V 2 bases short and J 7 bases short, with 9 bases between. CDR1 and CDR2 (germline): MDHEN, SYDVKM. CDR3 coding DNA: TGTGCCAGCAGTTTAGTAAGGGGGCAGCCCCAGCATTTT. Its protein product is CASSLVRGQPQHF.

J is TRBJ2-4 and V is TRBV2, with 7 bases lining up with TRBD1. V was pared by 5 bases and J by 1 base, with 8 bases of the junction left unmatched. Germline V lookup: CDR1 SNHLY, CDR2 FYNNEI. This CDR3 comprises 16 residues. This CDR3 reads CASSQEGQEAKNIQYF. CDR3 DNA: TGTGCCAGCAGTCAAGAAGGACAGGAGGCCAAAAACATTCAGTACTTC.

This chain joins TRBV28 and TRBJ1-2; D gene unclear. The V end was cut by 2 bases, the J end by 0 bases, with 13 bases between. Germline CDR1 MDHEN, CDR2 SYDVKM. The CDR3 consists of 16 residues. The CDR3 spells CASSLAEAGSNYGYTF. CDR3 sequence (DNA): TGTGCCAGCAGTTTAGCAGAGGCGGGATCTAACTATGGCTACACCTTC.

J is TRBJ2-1 and V is TRBV28; 11 bases agree with TRBD2. The CDR3 runs to 18 residues. V lost 3 bases to trimming and J lost 1 base; unmatched junction nucleotides: 8. CDR1 is MDHEN and CDR2 is SYDVKM in the germline V gene. CDR3 nucleotides: TGTGCCAGCAGTTTCAACATAGCGGGAGGGCGGTCCTACAATGAGCAGTTCTTC. It codes for CASSFNIAGGRSYNEQFF.

V is TRBV6-2 or TRBV6-3 and J is TRBJ2-7, with TRBD1 matching over 8 bases. The CDR3 is made up of 14 amino acids. The junction had 4 bases not matched to a gene; V was cut back by 4 bases and J by 2 bases. Germline CDR1 and CDR2: MNHEY and SVGEGT. The CDR3 protein is CASSSSGGPYEQYF. Written as DNA, the CDR3 is TGTGCCAGCAGTTCCTCAGGGGGCCCCTACGAGCAGTACTTC.

V and J are TRBV19 and TRBJ1-1; 7 nucleotides agree with TRBD1. V trimming: 3 bases; J trimming: 5 bases; junction bases outside the gene matches: 6. In germline, CDR1 is LNHDA, CDR2 SQIVND (reference sequence). CDR3 size: 14 residues. Written as DNA, the CDR3 is TGTGCCAGTAGTATCGAGACAGGGCGAACTGAAGCTTTCTTT. Translated: CASSIETGRTEAFF.

V usage is TRBV18 and J usage is TRBJ1-1, with 7 positions matching TRBD1. The CDR3 length is 15 residues. V trimming: 3 bases; J trimming: 1 base; junction bases outside the gene matches: 5. CDR1 KGHSH and CDR2 LQKENI come from the germline V gene. The CDR3 loop reads CASSPTRDRNTEAFF. CDR3 nucleotide sequence: TGTGCCAGCTCACCGACCCGGGACAGGAACACTGAAGCTTTCTTT.

The chain uses TRBV19 and TRBJ2-3; D is uncertain. The CDR3 loop spans 15 amino acids. V lost 4 bases and J 1 base, leaving 12 bases between the germline ends. Germline lookup yields CDR1 LNHDA and CDR2 SQIVND (reference sequence). In nucleotides, the CDR3 is TGTGCCAGTAGTAGAGCCTCTTACCGCACAGATACGCAGTATTTT. It specifies CASSRASYRTDTQYF.

The chain couples TRBV12-5 to TRBJ2-1, with 10 bases lining up with TRBD2. In germline, CDR1 is LGHNT, CDR2 FRNRAP. CDR3 length equals 15 residues. The junction had 6 bases not matched to a gene; V was cut back by 3 bases and J by 7 bases. CDR3 bases: TGTGCTAGTGGTTTAAGCGGGGGGGCCTTTAATGAGCAGTTCTTC. Protein: CASGLSGGAFNEQFF. Filled out from reference TRBV12-5 and TRBJ2-1, the complete variable domain reads DARVTQTPRHKVTEMGQEVTMRCQPILGHNTVFWYRQTMMQGLELLAYFRNRAPLDDSGMPKDRFSAEMPDATLATLKIQPSEPRDSAVYFCASGLSGGAFNEQFFGPGTRLTVL.

This chain connects TRBV9 to TRBJ2-2, with 7 bases lining up with TRBD2. Unmatched junction bases numbered 5, after V lost 6 bases and J lost 0 bases. This CDR3 region has 15 residues. The germline V gene encodes CDR1 SGDLS and CDR2 YYNGEE. The CDR3 here is CASNPGTTNTGELFF. The CDR3, as DNA: TGTGCCAGCAATCCCGGGACTACGAACACCGGGGAGCTGTTTTTT.

J is TRBJ1-1 and V is TRBV24-1, with TRBD1 matching over 7 bases. Germline V CDR1 and CDR2: KGHDR, SFDVKD. The CDR3 is made up of 15 amino acids. With V trimmed by 3 bases and J by 6 bases, 9 bases remained unmatched. The CDR3 loop is CATSDSGQDVAEAFF. Here the CDR3 DNA reads TGTGCCACCAGTGATAGCGGACAGGACGTAGCTGAAGCTTTCTTT.

The chain combines TRBV5-1 with TRBJ2-7, with D maybe TRBD2 (6 bases). This CDR3 is 15 amino acids long. V gave up 4 bases and J gave up 3 bases, with 17 bases separating them. Germline V gene data show CDR1 as SGHRS and CDR2 as YFSETQ. DNA for the CDR3: TGCGCCAGCAGCCCGCGGGGCGACCTCATCTACGAGCAGTACTTC. It specifies CASSPRGDLIYEQYF.

The rearrangement joins TRBV6-5 to TRBJ1-3; the D gene is possibly TRBD1 (5 bases). Germline CDR1 reads MNHEY; CDR2 reads SVGAGI. V was clipped by 0 bases and J by 8 bases, with 11 bases between them. The length of the CDR3 is 14 residues. CDR3 sequence (DNA): TGTGCCAGCAGTTACTCGAACAGGCTCCACACCATATATTTT. This sequence encodes CASSYSNRLHTIYF.